This section outlines one T cell receptor (beta chain) sequence together with its context. Its antigen is unknown. Reverse transcribing all isolated RNA meant expressed TCRB transcripts were sequenced. Profiling relied on immunoSEQ multiplex PCR, and the TCRdb table lists in-frame clones only, not all of them. The repertoire holds about 900,000 clones, with 15% to 20% as singletons. The data are from a study of beta chain features in type 1 diabetes. Broader study findings: Insertion counts at VDJ junctions were lower in type 1 diabetes patients, who also showed more deletions there. Moderately but significantly shorter TCRB CDR3s were found in Type 1 diabetes patients in all four CD4+ subsets.

The ends were cut back, 2 bases at V and 5 bases at J, with 5 bases in the middle. The germline gives CDR1 SGHVS, CDR2 FQNEAQ. The CDR3 has 12 amino acids. Every participating donor gave one draw, a heparinised blood sample averaging about 100 mL. Staining for CD45RO/CCR7/CD25/CD127/CD95/CD27 allowed sorting of CD4+ naive, central memory, regulatory and stem cell-like memory cells. The V gene is TRBV7-8, the J gene TRBJ2-3, with D hard to call. The sequenced sample was naive CD4+ T cells from blood. This clonotype was obtained from a woman younger than 30 in good health. CDR3 region: CASSLQLDTQYF. The CDR3 nucleotides read TGTGCCAGCAGCTTACAGCTAGATACGCAGTATTTT.